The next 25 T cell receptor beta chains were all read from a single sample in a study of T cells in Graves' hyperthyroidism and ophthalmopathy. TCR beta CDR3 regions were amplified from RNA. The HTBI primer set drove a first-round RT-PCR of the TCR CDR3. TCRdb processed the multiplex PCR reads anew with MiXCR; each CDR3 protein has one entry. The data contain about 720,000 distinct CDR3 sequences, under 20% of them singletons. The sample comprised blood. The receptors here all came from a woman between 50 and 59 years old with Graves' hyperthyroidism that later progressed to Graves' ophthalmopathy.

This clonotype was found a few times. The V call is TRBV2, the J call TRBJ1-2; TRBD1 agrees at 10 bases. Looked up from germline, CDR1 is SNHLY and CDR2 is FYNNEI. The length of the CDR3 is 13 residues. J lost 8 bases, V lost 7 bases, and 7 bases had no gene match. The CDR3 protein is CASIRQGAYGYTF. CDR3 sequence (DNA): TGTGCCAGCATTCGACAGGGGGCTTACGGCTACACCTTC.

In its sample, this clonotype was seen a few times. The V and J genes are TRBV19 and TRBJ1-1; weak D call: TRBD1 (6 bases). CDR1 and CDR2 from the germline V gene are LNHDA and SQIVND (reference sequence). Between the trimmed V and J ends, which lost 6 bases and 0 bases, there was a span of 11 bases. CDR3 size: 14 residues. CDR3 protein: CASRDSSMNTEAFF. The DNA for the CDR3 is TGTGCCAGTAGGGACAGTAGCATGAACACTGAAGCTTTCTTT.

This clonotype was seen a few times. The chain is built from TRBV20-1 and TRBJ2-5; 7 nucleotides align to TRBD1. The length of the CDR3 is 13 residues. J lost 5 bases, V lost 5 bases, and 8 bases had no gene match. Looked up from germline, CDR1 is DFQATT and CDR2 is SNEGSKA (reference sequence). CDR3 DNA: TGCAGTGCTTCCGCGAGGGGGCTTGAGACCCAGTACTTC. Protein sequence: CSASARGLETQYF.

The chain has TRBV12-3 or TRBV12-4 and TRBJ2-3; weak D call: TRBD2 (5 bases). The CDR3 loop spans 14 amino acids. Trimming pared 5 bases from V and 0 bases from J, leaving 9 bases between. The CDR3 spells CASSPGESTDTQYF. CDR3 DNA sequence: TGTGCCAGCAGTCCCGGGGAGAGCACAGATACGCAGTATTTT.

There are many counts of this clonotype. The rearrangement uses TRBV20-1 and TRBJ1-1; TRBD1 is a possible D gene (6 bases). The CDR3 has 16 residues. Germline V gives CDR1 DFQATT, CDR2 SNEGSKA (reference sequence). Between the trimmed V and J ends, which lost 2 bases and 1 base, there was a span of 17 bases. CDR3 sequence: CSARFSAGVGNTEAFF. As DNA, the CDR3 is TGCAGTGCTAGATTCTCGGCAGGGGTGGGGAACACTGAAGCTTTCTTT.

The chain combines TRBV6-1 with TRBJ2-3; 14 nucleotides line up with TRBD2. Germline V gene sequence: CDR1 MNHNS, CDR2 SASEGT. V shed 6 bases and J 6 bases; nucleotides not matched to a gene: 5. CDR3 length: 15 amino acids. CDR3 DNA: TGTGCCAGCAGAGGACTAGCGGGGGGTGTCGATACGCAGTATTTT. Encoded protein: CASRGLAGGVDTQYF.

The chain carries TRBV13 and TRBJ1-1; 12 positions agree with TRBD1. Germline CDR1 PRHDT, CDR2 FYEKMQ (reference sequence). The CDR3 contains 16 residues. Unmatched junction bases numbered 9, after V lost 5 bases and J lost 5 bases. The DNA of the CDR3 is TGTGCCAGCAGCCCCGGGACAGGGGGCGCCCGGACTGAAGCTTTCTTT. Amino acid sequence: CASSPGTGGARTEAFF.

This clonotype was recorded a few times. The CDR3 nucleotides read TGTGCCAGCAGTTTAGGGGTCGGTACGCAGTATTTT. It translates to CASSLGVGTQYF. This rearrangement joins TRBV27 to TRBJ2-3; D remains ambiguous. The CDR3 is 12 amino acids. Trimming pared 2 bases from V and 8 bases from J, leaving 8 bases between. Germline V CDR1 and CDR2: MNHEY, SMNVEV (reference sequence).

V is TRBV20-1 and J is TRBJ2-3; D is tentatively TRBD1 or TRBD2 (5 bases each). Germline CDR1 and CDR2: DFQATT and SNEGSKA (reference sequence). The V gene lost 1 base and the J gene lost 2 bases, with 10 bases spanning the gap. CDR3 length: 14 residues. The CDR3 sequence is CSARVEGITDTQYF. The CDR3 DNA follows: TGCAGTGCTAGAGTTGAGGGGATCACAGATACGCAGTATTTT.

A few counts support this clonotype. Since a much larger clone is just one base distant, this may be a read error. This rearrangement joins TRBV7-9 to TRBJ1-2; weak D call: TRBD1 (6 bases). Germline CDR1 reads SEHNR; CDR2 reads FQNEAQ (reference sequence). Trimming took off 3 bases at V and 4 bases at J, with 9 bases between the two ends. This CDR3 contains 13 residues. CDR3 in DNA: TGTGCCAGCAGCTTCACGGACAGCTATGGCTACACCTTC. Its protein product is CASSFTDSYGYTF.

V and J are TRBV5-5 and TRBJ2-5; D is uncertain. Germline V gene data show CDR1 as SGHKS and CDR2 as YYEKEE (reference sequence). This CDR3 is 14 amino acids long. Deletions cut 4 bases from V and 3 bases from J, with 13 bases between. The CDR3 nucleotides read TGTGCCAGCAGCCCACCTACAAAGAAAGAGACCCAGTACTTC. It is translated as CASSPPTKKETQYF.

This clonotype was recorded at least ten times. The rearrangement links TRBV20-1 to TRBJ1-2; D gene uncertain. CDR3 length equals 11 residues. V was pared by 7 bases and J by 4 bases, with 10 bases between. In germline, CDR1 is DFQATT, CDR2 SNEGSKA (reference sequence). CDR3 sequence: CSVTGSYGYTF. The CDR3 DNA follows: TGCAGTGTCACGGGGAGCTATGGCTACACCTTC.

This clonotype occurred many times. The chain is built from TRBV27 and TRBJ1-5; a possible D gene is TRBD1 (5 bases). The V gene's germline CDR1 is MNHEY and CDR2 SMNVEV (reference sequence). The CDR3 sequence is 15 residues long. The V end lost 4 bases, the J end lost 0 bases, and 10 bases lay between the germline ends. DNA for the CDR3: TGTGCCAGCAGTTCGACAGTTTATAGCAATCAGCCCCAGCATTTT. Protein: CASSSTVYSNQPQHF.

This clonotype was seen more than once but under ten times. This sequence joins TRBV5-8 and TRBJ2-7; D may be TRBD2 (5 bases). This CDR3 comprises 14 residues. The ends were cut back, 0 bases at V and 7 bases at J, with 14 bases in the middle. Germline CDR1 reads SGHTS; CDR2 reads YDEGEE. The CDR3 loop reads CASSLEGLTGEQYF. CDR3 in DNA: TGTGCCAGCAGCTTGGAAGGCCTAACGGGGGAGCAGTACTTC.

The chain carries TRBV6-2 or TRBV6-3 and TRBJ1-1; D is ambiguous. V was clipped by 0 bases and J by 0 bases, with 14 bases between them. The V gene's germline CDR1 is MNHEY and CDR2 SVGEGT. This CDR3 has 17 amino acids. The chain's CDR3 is CASSYSTYGVMNTEAFF. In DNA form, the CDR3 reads TGTGCCAGCAGTTACTCGACTTATGGCGTGATGAACACTGAAGCTTTCTTT.

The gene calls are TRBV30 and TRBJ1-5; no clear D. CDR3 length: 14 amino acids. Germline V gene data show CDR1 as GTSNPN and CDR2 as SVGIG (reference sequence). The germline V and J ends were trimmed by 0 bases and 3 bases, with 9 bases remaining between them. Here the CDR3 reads CAWSVGLDNQPQHF. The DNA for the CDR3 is TGTGCCTGGAGTGTAGGGCTGGACAATCAGCCCCAGCATTTT. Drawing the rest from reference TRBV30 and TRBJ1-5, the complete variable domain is SQTIHQWPATLVQPVGSPLSLECTVEGTSNPNLYWYRQAAGRGLQLLFYSVGIGQISSEVPQNLSASRPQDRQFILSSKKLLLSDSGFYLCAWSVGLDNQPQHFGDGTRLSIL.

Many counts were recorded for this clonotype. The CDR3 is CSAQTGLAGAIQETQYF. Here the CDR3 DNA reads TGCAGTGCGCAAACGGGACTAGCGGGGGCAATTCAAGAGACCCAGTACTTC. The chain combines TRBV20-1 with TRBJ2-5; TRBD2 matches at 14 bases. The CDR3 contains 17 residues. Germline values: CDR1 DFQATT, CDR2 SNEGSKA (reference sequence). Losses at the gene ends were 6 bases for V and 2 bases for J; bases not matched to a gene: 11.

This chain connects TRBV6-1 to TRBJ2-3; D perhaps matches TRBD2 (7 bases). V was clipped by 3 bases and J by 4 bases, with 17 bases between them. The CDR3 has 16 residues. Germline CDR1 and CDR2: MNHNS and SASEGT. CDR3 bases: TGTGCCAGCAGTGATGGCCGCGGGGGCCCCCCAGATACGCAGTATTTT. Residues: CASSDGRGGPPDTQYF.

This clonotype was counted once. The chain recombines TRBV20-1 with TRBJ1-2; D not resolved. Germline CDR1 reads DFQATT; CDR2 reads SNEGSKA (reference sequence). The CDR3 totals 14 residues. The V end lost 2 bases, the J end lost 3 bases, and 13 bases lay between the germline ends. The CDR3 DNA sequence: TGCAGTGCTAGATCTCGAGGGAGGGACTATGGCTACACCTTC. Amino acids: CSARSRGRDYGYTF.

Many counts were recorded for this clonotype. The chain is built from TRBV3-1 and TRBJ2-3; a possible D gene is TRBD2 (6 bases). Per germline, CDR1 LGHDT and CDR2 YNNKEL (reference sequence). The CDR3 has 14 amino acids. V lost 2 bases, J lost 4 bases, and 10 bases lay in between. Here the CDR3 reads CASSQTGGADTQYF. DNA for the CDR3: TGTGCCAGCAGCCAAACTGGCGGGGCAGATACGCAGTATTTT.

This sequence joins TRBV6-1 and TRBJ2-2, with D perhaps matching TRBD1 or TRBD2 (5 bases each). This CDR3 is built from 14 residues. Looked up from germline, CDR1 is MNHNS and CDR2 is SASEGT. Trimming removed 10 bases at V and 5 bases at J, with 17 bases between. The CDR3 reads CAIAPGRMTGELFF. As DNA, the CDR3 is TGTGCCATCGCACCGGGACGTATGACCGGGGAGCTGTTTTTT.

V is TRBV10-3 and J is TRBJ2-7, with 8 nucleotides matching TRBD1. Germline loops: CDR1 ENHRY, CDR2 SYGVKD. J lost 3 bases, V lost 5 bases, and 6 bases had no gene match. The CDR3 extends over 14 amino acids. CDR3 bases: TGTGCCATCAGTTACCGGACAGGGCACTACGAGCAGTACTTC. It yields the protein CAISYRTGHYEQYF.

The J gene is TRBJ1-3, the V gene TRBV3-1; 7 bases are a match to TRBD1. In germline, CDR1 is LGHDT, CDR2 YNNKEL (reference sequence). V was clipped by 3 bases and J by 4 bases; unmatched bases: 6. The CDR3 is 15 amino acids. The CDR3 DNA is TGTGCCAGCAGCCATACCGGGACAGTAGGAAACACCATATATTTT. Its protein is CASSHTGTVGNTIYF.

The CDR3 protein is CATQGAGAYEQYF. DNA of the CDR3: TGTGCCACCCAGGGCGCGGGGGCCTACGAGCAGTACTTC. The rearrangement links TRBV24-1 to TRBJ2-7, with 7 bases lining up with TRBD2. Trimming removed 9 bases from V and 2 bases from J; junction bases left unmatched: 6. Germline V lookup: CDR1 KGHDR, CDR2 SFDVKD. The CDR3 contains 13 residues.

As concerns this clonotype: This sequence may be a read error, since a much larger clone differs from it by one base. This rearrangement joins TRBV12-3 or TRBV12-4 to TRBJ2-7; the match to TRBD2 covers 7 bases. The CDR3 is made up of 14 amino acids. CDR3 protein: CVSSWGGDALEQYF. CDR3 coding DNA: TGTGTCAGCAGTTGGGGGGGAGATGCTCTCGAGCAGTACTTC.